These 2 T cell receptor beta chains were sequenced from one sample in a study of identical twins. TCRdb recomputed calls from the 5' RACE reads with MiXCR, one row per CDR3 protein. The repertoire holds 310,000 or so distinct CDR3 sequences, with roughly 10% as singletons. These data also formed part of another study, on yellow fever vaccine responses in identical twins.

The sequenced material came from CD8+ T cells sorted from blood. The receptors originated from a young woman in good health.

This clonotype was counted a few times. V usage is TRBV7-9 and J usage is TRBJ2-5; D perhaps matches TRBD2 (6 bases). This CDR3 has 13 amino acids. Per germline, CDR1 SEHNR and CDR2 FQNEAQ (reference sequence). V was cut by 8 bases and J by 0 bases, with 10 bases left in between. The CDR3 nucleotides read TGTGCCAGCGGCGGGACTTACCAAGAGACCCAGTACTTC. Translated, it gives CASGGTYQETQYF.

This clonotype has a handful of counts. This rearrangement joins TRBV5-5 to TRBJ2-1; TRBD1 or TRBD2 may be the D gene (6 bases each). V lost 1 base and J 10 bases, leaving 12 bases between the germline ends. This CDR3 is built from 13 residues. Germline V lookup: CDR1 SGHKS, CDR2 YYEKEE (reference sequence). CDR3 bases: TGTGCCAGCAGCTTGTCCGGCGGGACAGAGCAGTTCTTC. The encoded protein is CASSLSGGTEQFF.